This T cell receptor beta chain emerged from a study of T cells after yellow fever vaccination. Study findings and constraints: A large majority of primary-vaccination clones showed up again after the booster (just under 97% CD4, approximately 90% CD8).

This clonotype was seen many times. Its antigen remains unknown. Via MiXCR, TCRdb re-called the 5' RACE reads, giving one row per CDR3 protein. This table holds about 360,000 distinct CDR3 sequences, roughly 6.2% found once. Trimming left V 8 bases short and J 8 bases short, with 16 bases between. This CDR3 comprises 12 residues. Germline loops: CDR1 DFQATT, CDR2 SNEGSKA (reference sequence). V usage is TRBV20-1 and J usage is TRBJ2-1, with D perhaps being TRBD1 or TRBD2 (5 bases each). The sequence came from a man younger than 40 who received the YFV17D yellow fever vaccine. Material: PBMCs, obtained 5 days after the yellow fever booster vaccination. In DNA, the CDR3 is TGCAGTATCACCGAGGGGTTGGATGAGCAGTTCTTC. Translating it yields CSITEGLDEQFF.